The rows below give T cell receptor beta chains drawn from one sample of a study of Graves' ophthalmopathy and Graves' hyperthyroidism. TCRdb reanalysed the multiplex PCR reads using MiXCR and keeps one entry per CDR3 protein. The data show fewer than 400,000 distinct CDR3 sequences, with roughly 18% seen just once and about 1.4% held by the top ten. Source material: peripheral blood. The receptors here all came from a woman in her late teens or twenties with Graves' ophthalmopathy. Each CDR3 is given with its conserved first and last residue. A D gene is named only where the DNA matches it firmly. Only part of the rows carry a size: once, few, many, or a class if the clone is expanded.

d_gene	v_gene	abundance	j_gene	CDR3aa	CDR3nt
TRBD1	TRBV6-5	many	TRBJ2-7	CASRLTGAPYEQYF	TGTGCCAGCAGACTCACAGGGGCCCCGTACGAGCAGTACTTC
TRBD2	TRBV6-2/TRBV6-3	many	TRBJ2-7	CASRSGLAGGYEQYF	TGTGCCAGCAGATCGGGACTAGCGGGAGGATACGAGCAGTACTTC
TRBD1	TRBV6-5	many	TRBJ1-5	CASSFGGQYSNQPQHF	TGTGCCAGCAGTTTCGGGGGACAGTATAGCAATCAGCCCCAGCATTTT
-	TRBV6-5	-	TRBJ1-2	CASSYSTSNFYTF	TGTGCCAGCAGTTACTCGACGTCAAATTTTTACACCTTC
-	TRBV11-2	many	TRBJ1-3	CASSWVVEDTIYF	TGTGCCAGCAGTTGGGTAGTAGAGGACACCATATATTTT
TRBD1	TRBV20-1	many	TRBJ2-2	CSGTGTGGPGELFF	TGCAGTGGTACCGGGACAGGGGGTCCCGGGGAGCTGTTTTTT
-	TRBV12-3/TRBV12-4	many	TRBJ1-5	CASSAPGGWPQHF	TGTGCCAGCAGTGCCCCAGGAGGGTGGCCCCAGCATTTT
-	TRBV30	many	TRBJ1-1	CAWSVNRITEAFF	TGTGCCTGGAGTGTGAACAGGATTACTGAAGCTTTCTTT
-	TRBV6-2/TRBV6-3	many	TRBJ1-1	CASSSPTNTEAFF	TGTGCCAGCAGTTCACCGACGAACACTGAAGCTTTCTTT
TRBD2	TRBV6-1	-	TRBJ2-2	CASSGAGENTGELFF	TGTGCCAGCAGTGGGGCGGGAGAGAACACCGGGGAGCTGTTTTTT
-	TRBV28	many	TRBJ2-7	CASSLTVEDPSYEQYF	TGTGCCAGCAGTTTGACGGTCGAGGACCCATCCTACGAGCAGTACTTC
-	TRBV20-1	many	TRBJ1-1	CSARVSWGNTEAFF	TGCAGTGCTAGAGTTAGCTGGGGGAACACTGAAGCTTTCTTT
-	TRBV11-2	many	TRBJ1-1	CASRGGGSPTEAFF	TGTGCCAGCAGGGGGGGTGGTTCCCCAACCGAAGCTTTCTTT
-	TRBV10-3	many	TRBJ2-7	CAISGTTGYSYEQYF	TGTGCCATCAGTGGGACGACAGGTTATTCCTACGAGCAGTACTTC
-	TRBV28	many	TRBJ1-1	CASADRNTEAFF	TGTGCCAGCGCCGACAGGAACACTGAAGCTTTCTTT
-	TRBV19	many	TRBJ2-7	CASSLLPTLSYEQYF	TGTGCCAGTAGTCTCCTCCCGACACTCTCCTACGAGCAGTACTTC
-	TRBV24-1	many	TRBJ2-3	CATSDLLRDGGTQYF	TGTGCCACCAGTGATTTGTTGCGGGACGGCGGTACGCAGTATTTT
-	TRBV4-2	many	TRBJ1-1	CASSQADRATFF	TGTGCCAGCAGCCAGGCGGACAGAGCTACTTTCTTT
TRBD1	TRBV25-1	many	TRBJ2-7	CASSALPGQGPHEQYF	TGTGCCAGCAGTGCGTTGCCGGGACAGGGACCCCACGAGCAGTACTTC
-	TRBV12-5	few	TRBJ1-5	CASGYDSNQPQHF	TGTGCTAGTGGCTACGACAGCAATCAGCCCCAGCATTTT
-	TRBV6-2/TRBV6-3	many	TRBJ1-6	CASSSGALRDNSPLHF	TGTGCCAGCAGTTCGGGGGCTTTACGGGATAATTCACCCCTCCACTTT
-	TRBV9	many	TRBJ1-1	CASSVAAGAVGDTEAFF	TGTGCCAGCAGCGTAGCGGCTGGGGCCGTAGGGGACACTGAAGCTTTCTTT
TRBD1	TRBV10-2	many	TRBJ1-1	CASGGQGRTEAFF	TGCGCCAGCGGGGGACAGGGGCGGACTGAAGCTTTCTTT
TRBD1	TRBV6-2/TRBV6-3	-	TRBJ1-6	CASSPTGATVDSPLHF	TGTGCCAGCAGTCCTACAGGGGCGACCGTAGATTCACCCCTCCACTTT
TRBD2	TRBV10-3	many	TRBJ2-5	CAIESGRASETQYF	TGTGCCATCGAAAGCGGGAGGGCCTCGGAGACCCAGTACTTC
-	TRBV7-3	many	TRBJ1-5	CASSVLRSRQPQHF	TGTGCCAGCAGCGTATTAAGGTCGCGCCAGCCCCAGCATTTT
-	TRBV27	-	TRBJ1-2	CASSLNGVVGYTF	TGTGCCAGCAGTTTGAACGGAGTGGTTGGCTACACCTTC
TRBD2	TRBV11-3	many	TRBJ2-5	CASSLGGIRMGAGVRETQYF	TGTGCCAGCAGCTTAGGGGGGATTCGGATGGGAGCGGGAGTGAGGGAGACCCAGTACTTC
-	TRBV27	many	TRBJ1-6	CASRGGAFDPYNSPLHF	TGTGCCAGCAGAGGGGGAGCTTTCGATCCCTATAATTCACCCCTCCACTTT
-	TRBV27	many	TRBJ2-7	CASSLIEGEQYF	TGTGCCAGCAGTTTGATTGAAGGGGAGCAGTACTTC
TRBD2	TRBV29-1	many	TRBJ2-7	CSAVGLAYEQYF	TGCAGCGCCGTGGGACTAGCGTACGAGCAGTACTTC
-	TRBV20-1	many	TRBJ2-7	CSAPKAGKGYEQYF	TGCAGTGCTCCCAAGGCGGGGAAGGGGTACGAGCAGTACTTC
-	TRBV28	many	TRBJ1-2	CASSLTLTALNGYTF	TGTGCCAGCAGTTTAACGTTGACAGCACTAAATGGCTACACCTTC
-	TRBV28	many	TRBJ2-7	CAINRPIINEQYF	TGTGCCATCAATCGACCGATCATAAACGAGCAGTACTTC
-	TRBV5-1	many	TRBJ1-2	CASSLGLGYTF	TGCGCCAGCAGCCTCGGACTGGGCTACACCTTC
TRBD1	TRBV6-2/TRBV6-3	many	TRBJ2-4	CASSHGQGQNIQYF	TGTGCCAGCAGCCACGGACAGGGCCAAAACATTCAGTACTTC
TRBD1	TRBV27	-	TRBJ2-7	CASSRLSGTGFEQYF	TGTGCCAGCAGTCGACTGTCCGGGACAGGGTTCGAGCAGTACTTC
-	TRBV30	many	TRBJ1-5	CAWSSGFNQPQHF	TGTGCCTGGAGTTCGGGGTTCAATCAGCCCCAGCATTTT
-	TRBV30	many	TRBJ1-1	CAWSVRAEAFF	TGTGCCTGGAGTGTACGCGCTGAAGCTTTCTTT
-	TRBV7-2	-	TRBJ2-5	CASSRRGRGETQYF	TGTGCCAGCAGCCGACGGGGGCGGGGGGAGACCCAGTACTTC
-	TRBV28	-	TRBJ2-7	CASSLGEREQYF	TGTGCCAGCAGTTTAGGAGAGCGCGAGCAGTACTTC
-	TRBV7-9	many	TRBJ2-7	CASSFTYEQYF	TGTGCCAGCAGTTTCACCTACGAGCAGTACTTC
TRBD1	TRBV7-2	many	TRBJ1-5	CASREDRASNQPQHF	TGTGCCAGCAGAGAAGACAGGGCTAGCAATCAGCCCCAGCATTTT
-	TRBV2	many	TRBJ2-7	CASSGFGDLNYEQYF	TGTGCCAGCAGTGGATTCGGGGACCTCAACTACGAGCAGTACTTC
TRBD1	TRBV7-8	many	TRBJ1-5	CASSSTGATGPQHF	TGTGCCAGCAGCTCGACAGGGGCCACCGGACCCCAGCATTTT
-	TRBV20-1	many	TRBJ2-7	CSAREGQAAYEQYF	TGCAGTGCTAGAGAGGGGCAGGCGGCCTACGAGCAGTACTTC
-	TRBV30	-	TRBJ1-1	CAWDPQGLSTEAFF	TGTGCCTGGGACCCCCAGGGGCTGAGCACTGAAGCTTTCTTT
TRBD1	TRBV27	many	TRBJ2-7	CASSPSVTGNYEQYF	TGTGCCAGCAGTCCCTCCGTGACAGGGAATTACGAGCAGTACTTC
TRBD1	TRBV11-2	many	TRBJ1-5	CASSITGAYSNQPQHF	TGTGCCAGCAGCATTACAGGGGCCTATAGCAATCAGCCCCAGCATTTT